A selection of T cell receptor beta chains follows, all from one sample in a study of shared clonotypes between healthy human individuals. Clones were sequenced by immunoSEQ multiplex PCR, and TCRdb holds only the in-frame ones, with some missing. Found here are 400,000 to 500,000 clones, 70% to 80% of them singletons; the top ten hold approximately 12%. Material for sequencing was PBMCs. These receptors all stem from a woman in her 40s in good health. Some clones in this sample may be carry-over from other donors' samples. The CDR3 runs from the conserved cysteine through the conserved F or W. A D gene is named only where the DNA matches it firmly. A clone size is listed for some rows: how often the clone was seen (once, few, many), or a class if it is expanded.

abundance	v_gene	d_gene	j_gene	CDR3aa	CDR3nt
-	TRBV5-1	-	TRBJ2-3	CASSLGPGGTDTQYF	TGCGCCAGCAGCTTGGGGCCAGGGGGCACAGATACGCAGTATTTT
-	TRBV5-1	-	TRBJ1-1	CASSLARGNTEAFF	TGCGCCAGCAGCTTGGCCAGGGGGAACACTGAAGCTTTCTTT
-	TRBV13	TRBD1	TRBJ2-1	CASTDRSYNEQFF	TGTGCCAGCACGGACAGGTCCTACAATGAGCAGTTCTTC
many	TRBV2	-	TRBJ2-7	CASSPGDGSYEQYF	TGTGCCAGCAGCCCTGGAGACGGCTCCTACGAGCAGTACTTC
-	TRBV28	TRBD2	TRBJ2-3	CASSLTSGRVADTQYF	TGTGCCAGCAGTTTAACTAGCGGGAGAGTGGCAGATACGCAGTATTTT
-	TRBV27	TRBD2	TRBJ2-3	CASSLGLAGVSLSTQYF	TGTGCCAGCAGTTTGGGACTAGCGGGAGTATCCCTCAGTACGCAGTATTTT
-	TRBV4-3	-	TRBJ1-4	CASSQGARGEKLFF	TGCGCCAGCAGCCAAGGCGCCCGGGGAGAAAAACTGTTTTTT
-	TRBV27	TRBD1	TRBJ2-1	CASSLYRGNEQFF	TGTGCCAGCAGTTTATACAGGGGGAATGAGCAGTTCTTC
-	TRBV7-9	-	TRBJ2-5	CASSLSAAGGFGTQYF	TGTGCCAGCAGCTTATCCGCTGCGGGTGGGTTTGGGACCCAGTACTTC
-	TRBV7-9	TRBD2	TRBJ2-1	CASSWREGNEQFF	TGTGCCAGCAGTTGGCGGGAGGGCAATGAGCAGTTCTTC
few	TRBV2	TRBD1	TRBJ2-5	CASSKQGTQETQYF	TGTGCCAGCAGTAAACAGGGGACGCAAGAGACCCAGTACTTC
many	TRBV7-9	-	TRBJ2-1	CASSPQFDTRRNEQFF	TGTGCCAGCAGCCCGCAATTTGATACTAGGAGGAATGAGCAGTTCTTC
few	TRBV7-8	-	TRBJ2-5	CASSLAWGPQETQYF	TGTGCCAGCAGCTTAGCGTGGGGTCCCCAAGAGACCCAGTACTTC
-	TRBV5-1	-	TRBJ2-6	CASSIAAGVSGANVLTF	TGCGCCAGCAGCATCGCCGCAGGAGTCTCTGGGGCCAACGTCCTGACTTTC
-	TRBV2	TRBD2	TRBJ2-2	CASRVSSGRAGTGETFF	TGTGCCAGCAGGGTATCTAGCGGGAGGGCCGGCACCGGGGAGACATTTTTT
-	TRBV27	TRBD1	TRBJ1-1	CASSPGGLAEAFF	TGTGCCAGCAGCCCAGGGGGCTTGGCTGAAGCTTTCTTT
-	TRBV11-2	TRBD1	TRBJ1-2	CASSLAGGSSGYTF	TGTGCCAGCAGCTTAGCAGGGGGATCCAGTGGCTACACCTTC
-	TRBV7-9	-	TRBJ2-5	CASSLPGFGGTQYF	TGTGCCAGCAGCTTGCCCGGGTTTGGTGGGACCCAGTACTTC
-	TRBV11-2	-	TRBJ1-2	CASSRTGTLDYGYTF	TGTGCCAGCAGTCGTACCGGGACTTTGGATTATGGCTACACCTTC
once	TRBV4-1	-	TRBJ2-7	CASSQEPGVLREQYF	TGCGCCAGCAGCCAAGAACCAGGGGTTCTGAGGGAGCAGTACTTC
-	TRBV28	-	TRBJ1-2	CASSFGGGNYGYTF	TGTGCCAGCAGTTTCGGAGGGGGGAACTATGGCTACACCTTC